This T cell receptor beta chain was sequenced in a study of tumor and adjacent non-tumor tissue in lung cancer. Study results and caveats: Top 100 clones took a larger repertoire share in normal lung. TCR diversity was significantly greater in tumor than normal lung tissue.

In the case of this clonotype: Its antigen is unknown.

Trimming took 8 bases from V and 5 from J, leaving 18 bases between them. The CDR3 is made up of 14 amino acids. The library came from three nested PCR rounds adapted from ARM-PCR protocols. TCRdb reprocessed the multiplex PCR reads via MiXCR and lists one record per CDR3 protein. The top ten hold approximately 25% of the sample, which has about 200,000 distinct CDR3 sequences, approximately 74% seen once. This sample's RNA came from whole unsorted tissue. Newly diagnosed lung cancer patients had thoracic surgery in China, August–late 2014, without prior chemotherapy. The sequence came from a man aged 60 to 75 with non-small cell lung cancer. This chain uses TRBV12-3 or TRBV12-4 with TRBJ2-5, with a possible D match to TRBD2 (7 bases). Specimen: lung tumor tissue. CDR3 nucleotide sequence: TGTGCCAGCGGCCAAGGGGGGGCAAGTGAGACCCAGTACTTC. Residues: CASGQGGASETQYF.